The next 31 T cell receptor beta chains were all read from a single sample in a study of PD-1 blockade in classical Hodgkin lymphoma. Profiling relied on immunoSEQ multiplex PCR, and the TCRdb table lists in-frame clones only, not all of them. The sample consists of approximately 160,000 clones, just under 80% of them appearing once. Each patient's relapse followed autologous stem cell transplantation, and brentuximab vedotin exposure varied. The sample in question was peripheral blood mononuclear cells (PBMCs), obtained before the second cycle of nivolumab. The source of these receptors is a human donor with classical Hodgkin lymphoma.

The J gene is TRBJ2-2, the V gene TRBV28; 8 nucleotides align to TRBD1. CDR1 and CDR2 (germline): MDHEN, SYDVKM. CDR3 length: 14 amino acids. The V segment lost 5 bases and the J segment 5 bases; nucleotides outside the gene matches: 4. The CDR3 loop reads CASSPGTGTGELFF. In nucleotides, the CDR3 is TGTGCCAGCAGTCCCGGGACAGGAACCGGGGAGCTGTTTTTT.

This clone showed up many times. The chain has TRBV7-6 and TRBJ2-3; D perhaps matches TRBD2 (6 bases). The CDR3 contains 14 residues. Trimming removed 1 base from V and 3 bases from J, with 8 bases in between. The germline CDR1 and CDR2 sequences are SGHVS and FNYEAQ. Written as DNA, the CDR3 is TGTGCCAGCAGCTTAGTTGCGGGGACAGATACGCAGTATTTT. As protein: CASSLVAGTDTQYF. Drawing the rest from reference TRBV7-6 and TRBJ2-3, the complete variable domain is GAGVSQSPRYKVTKRGQDVALRCDPISGHVSLYWYRQALGQGPEFLTYFNYEAQQDKSGLPNDRFSAERPEGSISTLTIQRTEQRDSAMYRCASSLVAGTDTQYFGPGTRLTVL.

This clone was seen more than once but under ten times. V and J are TRBV10-3 and TRBJ2-5; 7 bases fit TRBD2. Losses at the gene ends were 3 bases for V and 7 bases for J; bases not matched to a gene: 5. The CDR3 covers 13 residues. The germline CDR1 and CDR2 sequences are ENHRY and SYGVKD. The chain's CDR3 is CAISESGEGTQYF. The CDR3 coding sequence is TGTGCCATCAGTGAAAGCGGGGAGGGGACCCAGTACTTC.

J is TRBJ2-7 and V is TRBV5-1; TRBD1 matches 9 bases. Germline V lookup: CDR1 SGHRS, CDR2 YFSETQ. J gave up 5 bases and V 1 base, and 7 bases lay outside the gene matches. This CDR3 is 15 amino acids long. CDR3 coding DNA: TGCGCCAGCAGCTTGTTGGACAGGGGAAGCAACGAGCAGTACTTC. Amino acids: CASSLLDRGSNEQYF.

The chain uses TRBV25-1 and TRBJ2-7, with D perhaps matching TRBD1 or TRBD2 (6 bases each). V dropped 5 bases and J dropped 2 bases, with 13 bases sitting between them. The CDR3 is 14 residues long. The germline V gene has CDR1 MGHDK and CDR2 SYGVNS. The CDR3 sequence: CASSTGAFAYEQYF. The CDR3 DNA reads TGTGCCAGCAGTACGGGGGCATTCGCCTACGAGCAGTACTTC.

This clone is termed medium-sized. The chain recombines TRBV13 with TRBJ1-6; D unresolved. Germline-derived CDR1 and CDR2 are PRHDT and FYEKMQ (reference sequence). Trimming left V 2 bases short and J 0 bases short, with 5 bases between. The CDR3 extends over 15 amino acids. For the CDR3, the DNA is TGTGCCAGCAGCTTAAGAGACTCCTATAATTCACCCCTCCACTTT. Residues: CASSLRDSYNSPLHF.

The chain recombines TRBV6-1 with TRBJ2-3; tentative D call: TRBD2 (5 bases). Trimming removed 6 bases from V and 2 bases from J, with 9 bases in between. Germline CDR1 and CDR2: MNHNS and SASEGT. The CDR3 consists of 13 residues. The CDR3 DNA reads as TGTGCCAGCAGAGTGGACTCCACAGATACGCAGTATTTT. Its protein product is CASRVDSTDTQYF.

The CDR3 sequence is CASSLGFGEQYF. In nucleotides, the CDR3 is TGTGCCAGCAGCTTAGGGTTCGGCGAGCAGTACTTC. This rearrangement joins TRBV7-6 to TRBJ2-7; no firm D call. Deletions cut 1 base from V and 6 bases from J, with 7 bases between. Germline loops: CDR1 SGHVS, CDR2 FNYEAQ. The CDR3 consists of 12 residues.

The chain links TRBV29-1 to TRBJ2-7, with D possibly TRBD2 on 7 matching bases. V was shortened by 6 bases and J by 4 bases, with 22 bases between the two germline ends. Germline V gene data show CDR1 as SQVTM and CDR2 as ANQGSEA. This CDR3 region has 15 residues. The CDR3 loop reads CSVRDMRAGAYEQYF. For the CDR3, the DNA is TGCAGCGTGAGGGACATGAGGGCGGGGGCGTACGAGCAGTACTTC.

The chain employs TRBV13 and TRBJ2-7; TRBD1 matches 10 bases. V was clipped by 1 base and J by 4 bases; unmatched bases: 10. This CDR3 region has 17 residues. Germline CDR1 PRHDT, CDR2 FYEKMQ (reference sequence). This chain's CDR3 is CASSLDHGTGERYEQYF. The CDR3 DNA sequence: TGTGCCAGCAGCTTAGATCATGGGACAGGGGAGCGATACGAGCAGTACTTC.

This clone was seen only once. The chain employs TRBV5-1 and TRBJ2-5; 7 bases line up with TRBD2. From germline, CDR1 is SGHRS and CDR2 YFSETQ. The CDR3 length is 14 residues. The ends lost 4 bases at V and 4 bases at J; junction bases unmatched: 7. The CDR3, as DNA: TGCGCCAGCAGCCCTAGCGGACCCCCAGAGACCCAGTACTTC. This codes for CASSPSGPPETQYF.

V is TRBV6-1 and J is TRBJ1-5, with D uncertain. The CDR3 totals 14 residues. The germline V and J ends were trimmed by 3 bases and 0 bases, with 6 bases remaining between them. Germline V gene lookup returns CDR1 MNHNS and CDR2 SASEGT. The CDR3 DNA is TGTGCCAGCAGTGAGAAGAATAGCAATCAGCCCCAGCATTTT. Amino acid sequence: CASSEKNSNQPQHF.

This clone appeared a few times. This chain connects TRBV2 to TRBJ2-5; a weak D match, TRBD2 (6 bases). From germline, CDR1 is SNHLY and CDR2 FYNNEI. V lost 2 bases and J 5 bases, leaving 15 bases between the germline ends. The CDR3 totals 15 residues. The CDR3 DNA reads as TGTGCCAGCAGTGAAACCTGGGGTGGAGGGGAGACCCAGTACTTC. Translated: CASSETWGGGETQYF.

The V gene is TRBV12-5, the J gene TRBJ1-1, with 8 bases matching TRBD1. This CDR3 is built from 17 residues. With V trimmed by 5 bases and J by 1 base, 12 bases remained unmatched. Per the germline V gene, CDR1 is LGHNT and CDR2 is FRNRAP. CDR3: CASGASTGDLGNTEAFF. CDR3 DNA sequence: TGTGCTAGTGGTGCGTCGACAGGGGACTTGGGGAACACTGAAGCTTTCTTT.

CDR3 sequence: CASRARSGSHGELFF. Here the CDR3 DNA reads TGTGCCAGCAGGGCCCGGAGCGGGAGTCACGGGGAGCTGTTTTTT. The chain is built from TRBV6-6 and TRBJ2-2; TRBD2 matches at 8 bases. The CDR3 spans 15 residues. Germline V gene sequence: CDR1 MNHNY, CDR2 SVGAGI (reference sequence). Trimming removed 6 bases from V and 7 bases from J; junction bases left unmatched: 10.

The DNA for the CDR3 is TGTGCCAGCAGCTTGGACGGGGGCGACTATGGCTACACCTTC. Its protein product is CASSLDGGDYGYTF. J is TRBJ1-2 and V is TRBV4-2; D might be TRBD1 (6 bases). V was clipped by 5 bases and J by 3 bases, with 13 bases between them. Germline V gene sequence: CDR1 LGHNA, CDR2 YNFKEQ. This CDR3 is built from 14 residues.

This clone has only a few counts. This sequence joins TRBV6-6 and TRBJ2-5; 14 nucleotides agree with TRBD2. With V trimmed by 5 bases and J by 6 bases, 2 bases remained unmatched. Germline assignment: CDR1 MNHNY and CDR2 SVGAGI (reference sequence). This CDR3 is 14 amino acids long. In DNA, the CDR3 is TGTGCCAGCAGTCGACTAGCGGGAGGGAAGACCCAGTACTTC. Its translation is CASSRLAGGKTQYF.

This clone was seen many times. The rearrangement joins TRBV18 to TRBJ2-3; 10 bases fit TRBD1. The CDR3 sequence is 15 residues long. V trimming: 2 bases; J trimming: 2 bases; junction bases outside the gene matches: 1. Germline V lookup: CDR1 KGHSH, CDR2 LQKENI. The chain's CDR3 is CASSPRQGATDTQYF. The CDR3 DNA is TGTGCCAGCTCACCAAGACAGGGGGCCACAGATACGCAGTATTTT.

The V and J genes are TRBV7-8 and TRBJ1-5; D remains unclear. The CDR3 loop spans 15 amino acids. V dropped 5 bases and J dropped 0 bases, with 11 bases sitting between them. Germline CDR1 and CDR2: SGHVS and FQNEAQ. The CDR3 protein is CASSPRQLSNQPQHF. Here the CDR3 DNA reads TGTGCCAGCAGCCCGAGACAACTTAGCAATCAGCCCCAGCATTTT.

The J gene is TRBJ2-7, the V gene TRBV6-5; 7 bases fit TRBD2. Trimming removed 6 bases from V and 4 bases from J; junction bases left unmatched: 6. The CDR3 consists of 13 residues. From germline, CDR1 is MNHEY and CDR2 SVGAGI. The CDR3 reads CASSPTSRYEQYF. The DNA of the CDR3 is TGTGCCAGCAGCCCGACTAGCCGATACGAGCAGTACTTC.

This clone was seen only a few times. The chain employs TRBV18 and TRBJ2-3; a possible D gene is TRBD2 (7 bases). V lost 4 bases and J 2 bases, leaving 13 bases between the germline ends. Germline values: CDR1 KGHSH, CDR2 LQKENI. The CDR3 covers 15 residues. The CDR3 sequence: CASSQQGLSTDTQYF. The CDR3 DNA is TGTGCCAGCTCACAACAGGGACTATCCACAGATACGCAGTATTTT.

The chain joins TRBV6-1 to TRBJ2-5; 11 bases are a match to TRBD2. Germline V lookup: CDR1 MNHNS, CDR2 SASEGT. This CDR3 contains 17 residues. The trim removed 3 bases at V and 1 base at J, leaving 7 bases unmatched. The CDR3 loop is CASSESFLAGGQETQYF. The DNA of the CDR3 is TGTGCCAGCAGTGAGAGTTTTCTAGCGGGAGGCCAAGAGACCCAGTACTTC.

The chain couples TRBV7-2 to TRBJ2-3, with TRBD2 identical over 9 bases. Germline V gene data show CDR1 as SGHTA and CDR2 as FQGNSA. This CDR3 comprises 16 residues. V shed 5 bases, J shed 4 bases, and the junction held 10 bases outside the gene matches. Written as DNA, the CDR3 is TGTGCCAGCAGCCCGAATATAGCGGGGGAGGCAGATACGCAGTATTTT. Translation gives CASSPNIAGEADTQYF.

The chain combines TRBV18 with TRBJ2-7, with 8 bases that match TRBD2. The germline CDR1 and CDR2 sequences are KGHSH and LQKENI. The CDR3 is 15 residues long. V lost 6 bases, J lost 0 bases, and 7 bases stayed unmatched. CDR3 DNA: TGTGCCAGCTCTCCCAAGCGGGGGTCCTCCTACGAGCAGTACTTC. This codes for CASSPKRGSSYEQYF.

This chain joins TRBV4-2 and TRBJ1-1; TRBD1 matches 7 bases. V shed 6 bases and J 6 bases; nucleotides not matched to a gene: 10. Germline V CDR1 and CDR2: LGHNA, YNFKEQ. CDR3 length: 14 amino acids. The CDR3 spells CASSPLSTGPEAFF. The CDR3 bases are TGTGCCAGCAGTCCCTTGTCGACAGGGCCTGAAGCTTTCTTT.

The gene calls are TRBV5-1 and TRBJ2-3; TRBD2 matches at 12 bases. The J segment lost 4 bases and the V segment lost 3 bases, leaving 3 bases of the junction unmatched. Germline-derived CDR1 and CDR2 are SGHRS and YFSETQ. The CDR3 sequence is 15 residues long. For the CDR3, the DNA is TGCGCCAGCAGCTATTCTAGCGGGGGGGCAGATACGCAGTATTTT. This codes for CASSYSSGGADTQYF.

This rearrangement joins TRBV5-4 to TRBJ2-2, with D possibly TRBD2 on 5 matching bases. The V gene lost 0 bases and the J gene lost 2 bases, with 11 bases spanning the gap. Per germline, CDR1 SGHNT and CDR2 YYREEE (reference sequence). The CDR3 totals 16 residues. CDR3 nucleotides: TGTGCCAGCAGCTTGGACGGCGGGTATAACACCGGGGAGCTGTTTTTT. Protein sequence: CASSLDGGYNTGELFF.

The gene calls are TRBV11-3 and TRBJ1-3; TRBD1 agrees at 7 bases. The V and J ends lost 5 bases and 2 bases, in that order; junction bases with no gene match: 3. CDR1 is SGHNT and CDR2 is YENEEA in the germline V gene. The CDR3 sequence is 14 residues long. The CDR3, as DNA: TGTGCCAGCAGCCCAGGGGGTGCTGGAAACACCATATATTTT. It yields the protein CASSPGGAGNTIYF.

The V call is TRBV19, the J call TRBJ1-1; D may be TRBD1 (6 bases). V was pared by 5 bases and J by 6 bases, with 13 bases between. The CDR3 is 13 amino acids. Germline CDR1 reads LNHDA; CDR2 reads SQIVND (reference sequence). The CDR3 nucleotides read TGTGCCAGTAGTCCAATTCCAGGGGCTGAAGCTTTCTTT. Translation gives CASSPIPGAEAFF.

V usage is TRBV28 and J usage is TRBJ2-1, with 13 bases matching TRBD2. Losses at the gene ends were 4 bases for V and 6 bases for J; bases not matched to a gene: 3. The CDR3 spans 15 residues. The germline V gene encodes CDR1 MDHEN and CDR2 SYDVKM. The CDR3 region has the DNA TGTGCCAGCAGTTCGGGACTAGCGGGAATCAATGAGCAGTTCTTC. Its protein product is CASSSGLAGINEQFF.

This clone was counted a few times. This chain connects TRBV5-1 to TRBJ2-5; D might be TRBD1 or TRBD2, each matching 5 bases. This CDR3 contains 14 residues. The V gene's germline CDR1 is SGHRS and CDR2 YFSETQ. V lost 4 bases and J lost 2, with 12 bases in between. CDR3 residues: CASSPGTTQETQYF. In DNA form, the CDR3 reads TGCGCCAGCAGCCCAGGGACGACGCAAGAGACCCAGTACTTC.